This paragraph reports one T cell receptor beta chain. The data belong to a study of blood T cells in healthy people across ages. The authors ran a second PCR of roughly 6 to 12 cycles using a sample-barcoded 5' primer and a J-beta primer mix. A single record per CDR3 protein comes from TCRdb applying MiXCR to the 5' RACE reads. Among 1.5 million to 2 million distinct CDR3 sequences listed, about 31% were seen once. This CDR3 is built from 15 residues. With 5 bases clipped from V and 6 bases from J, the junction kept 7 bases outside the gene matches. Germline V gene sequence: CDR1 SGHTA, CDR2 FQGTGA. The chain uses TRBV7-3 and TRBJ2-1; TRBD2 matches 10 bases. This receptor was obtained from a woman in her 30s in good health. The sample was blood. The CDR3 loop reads CASSQGLAVINEQFF. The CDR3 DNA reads TGTGCCAGCAGCCAAGGACTAGCGGTTATCAATGAGCAGTTCTTC.